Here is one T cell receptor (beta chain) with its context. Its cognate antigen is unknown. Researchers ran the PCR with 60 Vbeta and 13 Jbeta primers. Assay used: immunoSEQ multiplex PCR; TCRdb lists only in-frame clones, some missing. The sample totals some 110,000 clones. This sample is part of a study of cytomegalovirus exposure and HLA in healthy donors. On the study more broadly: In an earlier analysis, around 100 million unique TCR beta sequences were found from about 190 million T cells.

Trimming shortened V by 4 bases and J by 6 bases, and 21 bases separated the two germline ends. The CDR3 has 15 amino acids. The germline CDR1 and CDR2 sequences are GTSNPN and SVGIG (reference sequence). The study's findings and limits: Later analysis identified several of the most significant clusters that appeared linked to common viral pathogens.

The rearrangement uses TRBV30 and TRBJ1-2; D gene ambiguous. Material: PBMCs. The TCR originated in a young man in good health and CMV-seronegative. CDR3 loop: CAWKGRAPQADGYTF. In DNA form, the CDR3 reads TGTGCCTGGAAAGGGCGGGCTCCTCAAGCCGATGGCTACACCTTC.